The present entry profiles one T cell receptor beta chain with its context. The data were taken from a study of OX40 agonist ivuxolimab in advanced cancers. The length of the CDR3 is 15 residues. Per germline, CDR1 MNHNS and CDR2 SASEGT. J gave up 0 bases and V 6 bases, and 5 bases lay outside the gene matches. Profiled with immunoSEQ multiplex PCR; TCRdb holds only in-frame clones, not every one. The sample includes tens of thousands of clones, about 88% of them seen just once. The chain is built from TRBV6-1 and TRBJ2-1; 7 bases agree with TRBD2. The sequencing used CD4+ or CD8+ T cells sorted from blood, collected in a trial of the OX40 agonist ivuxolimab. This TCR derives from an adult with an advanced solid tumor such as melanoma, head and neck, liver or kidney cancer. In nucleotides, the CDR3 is TGTGCCAGCAGAGCGGGCGGGAGCTCCTACAATGAGCAGTTCTTC. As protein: CASRAGGSSYNEQFF.